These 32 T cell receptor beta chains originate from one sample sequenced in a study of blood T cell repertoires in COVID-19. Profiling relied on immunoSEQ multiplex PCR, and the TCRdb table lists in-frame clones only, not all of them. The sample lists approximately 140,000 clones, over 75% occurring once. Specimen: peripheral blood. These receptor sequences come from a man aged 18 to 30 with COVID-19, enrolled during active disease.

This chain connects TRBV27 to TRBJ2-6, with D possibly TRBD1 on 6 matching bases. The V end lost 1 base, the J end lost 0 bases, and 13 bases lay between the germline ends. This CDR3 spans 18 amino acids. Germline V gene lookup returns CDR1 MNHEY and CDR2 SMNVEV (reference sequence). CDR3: CASSLWQGPSSGANVLTF. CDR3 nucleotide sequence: TGTGCCAGCAGTTTATGGCAGGGGCCCAGCTCTGGGGCCAACGTCCTGACTTTC.

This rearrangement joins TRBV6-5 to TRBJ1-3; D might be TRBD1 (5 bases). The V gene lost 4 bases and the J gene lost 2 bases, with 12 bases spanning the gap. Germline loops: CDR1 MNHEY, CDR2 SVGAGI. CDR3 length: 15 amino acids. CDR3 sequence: CASSSFWGAGNTIYF. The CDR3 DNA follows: TGTGCCAGCAGTTCCTTTTGGGGGGCTGGAAACACCATATATTTT.

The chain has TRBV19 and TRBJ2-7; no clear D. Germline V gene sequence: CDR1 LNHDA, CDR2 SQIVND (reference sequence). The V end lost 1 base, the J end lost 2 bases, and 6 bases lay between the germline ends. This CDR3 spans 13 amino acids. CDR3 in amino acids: CASSIARTYEQYF. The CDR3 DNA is TGTGCCAGTAGTATAGCCAGGACCTACGAGCAGTACTTC.

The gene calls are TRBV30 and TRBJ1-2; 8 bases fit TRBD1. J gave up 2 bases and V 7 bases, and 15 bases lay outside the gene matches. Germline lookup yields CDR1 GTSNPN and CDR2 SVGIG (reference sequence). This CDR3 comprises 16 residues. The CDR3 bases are TGTGCCTATTCGGACAGGGCGAAACCATTAAACTATGGCTACACCTTC. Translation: CAYSDRAKPLNYGYTF.

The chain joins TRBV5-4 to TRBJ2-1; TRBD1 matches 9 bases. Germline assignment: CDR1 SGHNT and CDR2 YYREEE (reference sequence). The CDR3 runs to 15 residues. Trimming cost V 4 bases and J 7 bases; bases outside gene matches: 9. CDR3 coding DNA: TGTGCCAGCAGCCCCGGGACAGGGTGGGGGAATGAGCAGTTCTTC. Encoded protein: CASSPGTGWGNEQFF.

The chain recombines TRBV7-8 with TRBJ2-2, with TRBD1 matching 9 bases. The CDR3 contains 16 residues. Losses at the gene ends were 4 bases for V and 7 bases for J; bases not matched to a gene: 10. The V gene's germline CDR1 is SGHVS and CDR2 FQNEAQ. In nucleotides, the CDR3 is TGTGCCAGCAGCTGGCCCGGGACAGGGTTTATCGGGGAGCTGTTTTTT. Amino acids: CASSWPGTGFIGELFF.

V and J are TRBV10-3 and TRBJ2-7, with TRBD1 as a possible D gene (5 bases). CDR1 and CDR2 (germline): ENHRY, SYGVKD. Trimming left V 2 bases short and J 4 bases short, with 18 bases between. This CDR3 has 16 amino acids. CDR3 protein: CAISEPSSGQGYEQYF. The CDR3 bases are TGTGCCATCAGTGAGCCGTCTTCGGGTCAGGGATACGAGCAGTACTTC.

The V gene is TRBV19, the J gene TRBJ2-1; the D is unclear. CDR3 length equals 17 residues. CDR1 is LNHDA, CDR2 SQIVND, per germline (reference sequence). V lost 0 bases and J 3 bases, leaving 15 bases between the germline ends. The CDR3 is CASSIDLGLIHYNEQFF. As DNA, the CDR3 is TGTGCCAGTAGTATAGATCTAGGCTTAATCCACTACAATGAGCAGTTCTTC.

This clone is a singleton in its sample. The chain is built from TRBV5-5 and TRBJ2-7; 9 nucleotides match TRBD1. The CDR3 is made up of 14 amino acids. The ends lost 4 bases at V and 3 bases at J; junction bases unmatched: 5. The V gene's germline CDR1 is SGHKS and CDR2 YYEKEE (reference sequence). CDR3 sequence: CASSLRDRDYEQYF. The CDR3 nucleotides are TGTGCCAGCAGCCTCCGGGACAGGGACTACGAGCAGTACTTC.

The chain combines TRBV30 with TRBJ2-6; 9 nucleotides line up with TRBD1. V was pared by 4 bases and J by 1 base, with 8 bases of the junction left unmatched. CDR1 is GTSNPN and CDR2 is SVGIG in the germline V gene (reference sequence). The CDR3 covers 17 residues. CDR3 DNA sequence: TGTGCCTGGACCAGGGACAGGGTACGATCTGGGGCCAACGTCCTGACTTTC. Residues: CAWTRDRVRSGANVLTF.

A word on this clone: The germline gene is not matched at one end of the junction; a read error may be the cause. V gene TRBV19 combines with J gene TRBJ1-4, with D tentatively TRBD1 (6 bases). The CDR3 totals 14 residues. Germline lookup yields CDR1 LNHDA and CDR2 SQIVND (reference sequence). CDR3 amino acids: CAIGQRKNNEKLLF. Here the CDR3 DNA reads TGTGCCATAGGACAGCGGAAGAATAATGAAAAACTGCTTTTT.

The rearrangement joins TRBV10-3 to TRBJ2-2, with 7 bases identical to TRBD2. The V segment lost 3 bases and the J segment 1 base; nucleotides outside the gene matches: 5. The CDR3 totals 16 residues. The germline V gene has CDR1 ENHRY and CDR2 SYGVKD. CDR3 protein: CAISDWTSVNTGELFF. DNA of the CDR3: TGTGCCATCAGTGACTGGACTAGTGTGAACACCGGGGAGCTGTTTTTT.

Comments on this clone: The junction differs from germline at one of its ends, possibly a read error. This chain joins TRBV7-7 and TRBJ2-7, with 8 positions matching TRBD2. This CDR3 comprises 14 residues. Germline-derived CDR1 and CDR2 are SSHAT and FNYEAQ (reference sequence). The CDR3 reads CASSTGTRVYEQYF. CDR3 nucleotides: TGTGCTAGCAGCACCGGGACTAGGGTTTACGAGCAGTACTTC.

The CDR3 sequence is CASSLPSSGGSYEQYF. The CDR3 nucleotides are TGCGCCAGCAGCTTACCTTCTAGCGGGGGCTCCTACGAGCAGTACTTC. This chain joins TRBV5-1 and TRBJ2-7; 10 nucleotides align to TRBD2. The CDR3 contains 16 residues. Germline V gene sequence: CDR1 SGHRS, CDR2 YFSETQ. V shed 2 bases and J 0 bases; nucleotides not matched to a gene: 5.

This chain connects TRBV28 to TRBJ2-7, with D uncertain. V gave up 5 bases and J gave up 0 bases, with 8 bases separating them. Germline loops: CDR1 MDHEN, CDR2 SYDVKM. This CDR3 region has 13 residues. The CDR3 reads CASSPTVSYEQYF. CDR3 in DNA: TGTGCCAGCAGTCCTACAGTCTCCTACGAGCAGTACTTC.

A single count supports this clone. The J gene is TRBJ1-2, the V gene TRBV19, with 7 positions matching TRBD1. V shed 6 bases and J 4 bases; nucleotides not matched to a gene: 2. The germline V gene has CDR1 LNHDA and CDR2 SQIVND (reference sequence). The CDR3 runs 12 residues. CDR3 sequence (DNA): TGTGCCAGTAGCCGACAGGGCTATGGCTACACCTTC. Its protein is CASSRQGYGYTF.

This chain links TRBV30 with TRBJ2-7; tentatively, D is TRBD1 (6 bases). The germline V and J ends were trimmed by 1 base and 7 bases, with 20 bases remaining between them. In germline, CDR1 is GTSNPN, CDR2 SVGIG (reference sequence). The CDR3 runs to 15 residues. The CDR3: CAWSADYRDLVEQYF. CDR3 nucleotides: TGTGCCTGGAGTGCCGACTACAGGGACCTTGTGGAGCAGTACTTC.

The CDR3 nucleotides read TGTGCCAGCTCCCCTTCTTCGCGGGGCTCCCACTATGGCTACACCTTC. Translation: CASSPSSRGSHYGYTF. The gene calls are TRBV9 and TRBJ1-2; maybe TRBD1 (5 bases). Trimming shortened V by 7 bases and J by 3 bases, and 22 bases separated the two germline ends. Germline V lookup: CDR1 SGDLS, CDR2 YYNGEE. The CDR3 has 16 residues.

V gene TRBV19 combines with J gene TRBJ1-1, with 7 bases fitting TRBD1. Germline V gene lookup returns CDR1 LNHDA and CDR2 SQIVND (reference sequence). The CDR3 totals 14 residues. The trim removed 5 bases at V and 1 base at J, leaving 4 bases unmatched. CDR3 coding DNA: TGTGCCAGTAGTGTTTACAGGGGGAACACTGAAGCTTTCTTT. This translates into CASSVYRGNTEAFF.

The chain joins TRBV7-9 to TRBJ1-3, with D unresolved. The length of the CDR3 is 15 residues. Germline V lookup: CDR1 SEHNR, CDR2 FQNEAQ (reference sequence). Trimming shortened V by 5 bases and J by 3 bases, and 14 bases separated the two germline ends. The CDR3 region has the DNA TGTGCCAGCAGCGAGGCCGGGGTCTTTGGAAACACCATATATTTT. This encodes CASSEAGVFGNTIYF.

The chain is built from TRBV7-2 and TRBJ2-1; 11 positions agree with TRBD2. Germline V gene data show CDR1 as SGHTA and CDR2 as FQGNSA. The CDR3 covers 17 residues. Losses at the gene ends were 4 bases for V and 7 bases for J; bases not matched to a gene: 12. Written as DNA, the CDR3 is TGTGCCAGCAGCTCACTCCCCCGACTAGCGGGGCTTAATGAGCAGTTCTTC. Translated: CASSSLPRLAGLNEQFF.

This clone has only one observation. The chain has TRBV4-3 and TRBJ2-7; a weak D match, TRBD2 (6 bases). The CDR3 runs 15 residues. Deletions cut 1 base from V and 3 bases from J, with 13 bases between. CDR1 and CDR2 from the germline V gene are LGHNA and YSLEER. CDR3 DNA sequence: TGCGCCAGCAGCCAAGGTACGGGGGATTTCTACGAGCAGTACTTC. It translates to CASSQGTGDFYEQYF.

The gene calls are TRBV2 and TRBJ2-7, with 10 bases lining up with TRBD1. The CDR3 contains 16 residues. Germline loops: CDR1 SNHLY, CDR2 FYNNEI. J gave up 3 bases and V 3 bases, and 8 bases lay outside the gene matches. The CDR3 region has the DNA TGTGCCAGCAGTGACCCCCGGGACAGGGGTGACTACGAGCAGTACTTC. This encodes CASSDPRDRGDYEQYF.

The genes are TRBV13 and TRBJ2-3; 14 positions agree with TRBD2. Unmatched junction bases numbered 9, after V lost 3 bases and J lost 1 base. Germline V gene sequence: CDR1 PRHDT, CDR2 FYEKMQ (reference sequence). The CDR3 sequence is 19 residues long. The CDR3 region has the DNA TGTGCCAGCAGCTTCCTGGGACTAGCGGGAGCGGGGGGCACAGATACGCAGTATTTT. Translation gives CASSFLGLAGAGGTDTQYF.

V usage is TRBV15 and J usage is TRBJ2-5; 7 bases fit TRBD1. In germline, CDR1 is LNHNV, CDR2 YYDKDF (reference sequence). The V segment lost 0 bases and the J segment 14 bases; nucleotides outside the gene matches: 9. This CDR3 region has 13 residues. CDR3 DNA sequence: TGTGCCACCAGCAGAGAGAGGACAGGCCCACTTTACTTC. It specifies CATSRERTGPLYF.

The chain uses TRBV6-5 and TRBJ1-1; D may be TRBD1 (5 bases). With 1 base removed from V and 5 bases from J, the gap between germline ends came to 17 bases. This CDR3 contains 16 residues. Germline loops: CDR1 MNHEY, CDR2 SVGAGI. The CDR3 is CASSYWDGQGNTEAFF. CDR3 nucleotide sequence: TGTGCCAGCAGTTACTGGGATGGGCAGGGAAATACTGAAGCTTTCTTT.

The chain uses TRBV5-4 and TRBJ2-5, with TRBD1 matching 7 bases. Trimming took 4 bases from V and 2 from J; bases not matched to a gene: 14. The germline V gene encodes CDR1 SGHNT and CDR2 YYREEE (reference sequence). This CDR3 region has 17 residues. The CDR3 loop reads CASSPHPPGQRQETQYF. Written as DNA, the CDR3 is TGTGCCAGCAGCCCTCACCCCCCGGGACAGAGGCAAGAGACCCAGTACTTC.

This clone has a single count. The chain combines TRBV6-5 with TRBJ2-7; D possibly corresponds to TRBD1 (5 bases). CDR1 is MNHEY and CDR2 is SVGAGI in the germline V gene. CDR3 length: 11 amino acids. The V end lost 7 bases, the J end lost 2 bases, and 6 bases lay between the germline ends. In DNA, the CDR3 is TGTGCCAGCAAAGGGGCCTACGAGCAGTACTTC. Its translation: CASKGAYEQYF.

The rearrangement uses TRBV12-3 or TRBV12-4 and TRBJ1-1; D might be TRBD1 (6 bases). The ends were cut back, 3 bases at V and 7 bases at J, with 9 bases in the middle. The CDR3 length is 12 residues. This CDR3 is CASSFGQSEAFF. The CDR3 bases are TGTGCCAGCAGTTTCGGACAGAGTGAAGCTTTCTTT.

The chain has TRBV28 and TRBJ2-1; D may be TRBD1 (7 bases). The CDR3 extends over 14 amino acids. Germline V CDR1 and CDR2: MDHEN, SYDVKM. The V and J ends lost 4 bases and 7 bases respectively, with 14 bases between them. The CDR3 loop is CASSSTGRLNEQFF. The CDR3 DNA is TGTGCCAGCAGTTCGACAGGGAGGTTAAATGAGCAGTTCTTC.

The CDR3 nucleotides are TGTGCCAGCAGCGTTATTCTACGACAGGGGACTAGCGGGCCCTACGAGCAGTACTTC. Translated, it gives CASSVILRQGTSGPYEQYF. The gene calls are TRBV5-6 and TRBJ2-7, with TRBD2 matching 12 bases. CDR1 is SGHDT and CDR2 is YYEEEE in the germline V gene. Trimming took 4 bases from V and 2 from J; bases not matched to a gene: 16. The CDR3 consists of 19 residues. The whole variable domain, remainder taken from reference TRBV5-6 and TRBJ2-7, is DAGVTQSPTHLIKTRGQQVTLRCSPKSGHDTVSWYQQALGQGPQFIFQYYEEEERQRGNFPDRFSGHQFPNYSSELNVNALLLGDSALYLCASSVILRQGTSGPYEQYFGPGTRLTVT.

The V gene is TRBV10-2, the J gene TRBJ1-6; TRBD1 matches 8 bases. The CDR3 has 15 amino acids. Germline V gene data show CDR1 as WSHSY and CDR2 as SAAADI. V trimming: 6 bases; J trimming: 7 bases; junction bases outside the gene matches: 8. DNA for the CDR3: TGCGCCAGCAGCCCTACCGGGACAGGCAATTCACCCCTCCACTTT. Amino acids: CASSPTGTGNSPLHF.